One and the same sample provided the 9 T cell receptor beta chains below, sequenced in a study of cytomegalovirus exposure and HLA in healthy donors. The PCR made use of 60 Vbeta and 13 Jbeta primers. The data were produced by immunoSEQ multiplex PCR, yet TCRdb's version contains in-frame clones alone and is incomplete. There are around 190,000 clones in the sample; roughly four fifths occur only once, and 1.5% to 2% lies in the top ten. The sequencing sample was made of PBMCs. The receptors here all came from a man aged 18 to 35 in good health and CMV-seronegative.

This clone appeared a single time. The chain employs TRBV2 and TRBJ2-7; the match to TRBD1 covers 8 bases. J was trimmed by 5 bases and V by 7 bases; bases with no gene match: 7. CDR1 SNHLY and CDR2 FYNNEI come from the germline V gene. This CDR3 spans 13 amino acids. CDR3 DNA: TGTGCCAGCACCCAGGGGGCGCCCCACGAGCAGTACTTC. It is translated as CASTQGAPHEQYF.

The CDR3 loop reads CANLAGEADTQYF. The CDR3 nucleotides read TGTGCGAACTTAGCGGGGGAAGCAGATACGCAGTATTTT. The chain couples TRBV2 to TRBJ2-3; 9 bases agree with TRBD2. The V gene's germline CDR1 is SNHLY and CDR2 FYNNEI. The CDR3 extends over 13 amino acids.

J is TRBJ1-4 and V is TRBV5-1; TRBD1 aligns across 7 bases. The CDR3 consists of 14 residues. In germline, CDR1 is SGHRS, CDR2 YFSETQ. Trimming cost V 4 bases and J 3 bases; bases outside gene matches: 3. This chain's CDR3 is CASSPGTANEKLFF. The DNA of the CDR3 is TGCGCCAGCAGCCCGGGGACAGCTAATGAAAAACTGTTTTTT.

For the CDR3, the DNA is TGTGCCAGCAGCTTAGCCCCGTTACTCTACGAGCAGTACTTC. It codes for CASSLAPLLYEQYF. The chain uses TRBV7-8 and TRBJ2-7, with unresolved D. The CDR3 runs to 14 residues. The V gene lost 0 bases and the J gene lost 3 bases, with 9 bases spanning the gap. From germline, CDR1 is SGHVS and CDR2 FQNEAQ.

This rearrangement joins TRBV9 to TRBJ1-2, with D possibly TRBD1 on 6 matching bases. The CDR3 runs 16 residues. Trimming left V 0 bases short and J 2 bases short, with 14 bases between. CDR1 is SGDLS, CDR2 YYNGEE, per germline. This CDR3 reads CASSVEPFQGNYGYTF. The CDR3 DNA sequence: TGTGCCAGCAGCGTAGAGCCATTCCAGGGGAACTATGGCTACACCTTC. The variable domain in full, with the rest retrieved from reference TRBV9 and TRBJ1-2, is DSGVTQTPKHLITATGQRVTLRCSPRSGDLSVYWYQQSLDQGLQFLIQYYNGEERAKGNILERFSAQQFPDLHSELNLSSLELGDSALYFCASSVEPFQGNYGYTFGSGTRLTVV.

The chain carries TRBV5-1 and TRBJ2-5, with a weak D call TRBD2 (5 bases). V lost 4 bases to trimming and J lost 1 base, with 8 bases between them. The germline CDR1 and CDR2 sequences are SGHRS and YFSETQ. The CDR3 loop spans 13 amino acids. CDR3 sequence reads: CASSPDFQETQYF. DNA for the CDR3: TGCGCCAGCAGCCCGGACTTCCAAGAGACCCAGTACTTC.

V usage is TRBV7-2 and J usage is TRBJ2-7; 9 nucleotides match TRBD2. CDR1 and CDR2 (germline): SGHTA, FQGNSA. The CDR3 spans 16 residues. Losses at the gene ends were 1 base for V and 5 bases for J; bases not matched to a gene: 9. The CDR3, as DNA: TGTGCCAGCAGCTTAGTTCCCGCGGGAGGGCCCCACGAGCAGTACTTC. Amino acid sequence: CASSLVPAGGPHEQYF. The whole variable domain, remainder taken from reference TRBV7-2 and TRBJ2-7, is GAGVSQSPSNKVTEKGKDVELRCDPISGHTALYWYRQSLGQGLEFLIYFQGNSAPDKSGLPSDRFSAERTGGSVSTLTIQRTQQEDSAVYLCASSLVPAGGPHEQYFGPGTRLTVT.

The chain recombines TRBV7-8 with TRBJ1-5, with D possibly TRBD1 on 6 matching bases. This CDR3 is 15 amino acids long. Trimming stripped 0 bases from V and 5 bases from J, with 11 bases between. Germline V CDR1 and CDR2: SGHVS, FQNEAQ. CDR3 nucleotides: TGTGCCAGCAGCTTAGCGGGACCAGGGGATCAGCCCCAGCATTTT. This encodes CASSLAGPGDQPQHF.

This clone was found a few times. The rearrangement joins TRBV7-8 to TRBJ1-1; 7 bases map to TRBD1. Germline V gives CDR1 SGHVS, CDR2 FQNEAQ. The V and J ends lost 3 bases and 7 bases, in that order; junction bases with no gene match: 8. The CDR3 is made up of 14 amino acids. CDR3 sequence: CASSFPGTDFEAFF. Here the CDR3 DNA reads TGTGCCAGCAGCTTCCCCGGGACAGACTTTGAAGCTTTCTTT.